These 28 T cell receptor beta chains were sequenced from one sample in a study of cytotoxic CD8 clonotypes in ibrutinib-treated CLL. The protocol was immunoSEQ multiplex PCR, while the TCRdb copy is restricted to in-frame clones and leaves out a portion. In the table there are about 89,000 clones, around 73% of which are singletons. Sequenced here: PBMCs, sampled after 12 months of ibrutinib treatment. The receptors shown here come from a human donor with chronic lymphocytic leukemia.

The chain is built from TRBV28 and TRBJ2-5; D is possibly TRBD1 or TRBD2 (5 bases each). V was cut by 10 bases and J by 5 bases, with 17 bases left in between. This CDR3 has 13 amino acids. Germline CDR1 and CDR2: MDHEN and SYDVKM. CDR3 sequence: CANRQGPGETQYF. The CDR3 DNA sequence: TGTGCCAACCGTCAGGGTCCGGGGGAGACCCAGTACTTC.

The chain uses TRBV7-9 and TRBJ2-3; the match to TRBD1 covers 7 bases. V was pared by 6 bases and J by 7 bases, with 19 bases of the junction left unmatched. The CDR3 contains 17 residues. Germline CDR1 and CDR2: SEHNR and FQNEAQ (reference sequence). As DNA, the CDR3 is TGTGCCAGCAGACGGGACAGAACCGCTTCGTTCTCGAATACGCAGTATTTT. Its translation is CASRRDRTASFSNTQYF.

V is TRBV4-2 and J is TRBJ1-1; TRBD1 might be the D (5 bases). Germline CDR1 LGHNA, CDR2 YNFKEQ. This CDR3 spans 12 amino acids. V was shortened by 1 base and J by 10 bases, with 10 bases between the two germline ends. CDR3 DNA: TGTGCCAGCAGCCAAGGGTCAGGGTTAGCTTTCTTT. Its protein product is CASSQGSGLAFF.

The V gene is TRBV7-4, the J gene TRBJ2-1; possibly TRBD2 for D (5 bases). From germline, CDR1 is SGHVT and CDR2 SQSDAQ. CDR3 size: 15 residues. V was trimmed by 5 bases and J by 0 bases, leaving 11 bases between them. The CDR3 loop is CASSPRGSSYNEQFF. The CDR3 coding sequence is TGTGCCAGCAGCCCCAGAGGGAGCTCCTACAATGAGCAGTTCTTC.

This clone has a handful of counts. The CDR3 DNA reads TGTGCAGAGGGAAGTACAGATACGCAGTATTTT. It yields the protein CAEGSTDTQYF. The genes are TRBV7-8 and TRBJ2-3; the D gene is possibly TRBD2 (5 bases). From germline, CDR1 is SGHVS and CDR2 FQNEAQ. This CDR3 has 11 amino acids.

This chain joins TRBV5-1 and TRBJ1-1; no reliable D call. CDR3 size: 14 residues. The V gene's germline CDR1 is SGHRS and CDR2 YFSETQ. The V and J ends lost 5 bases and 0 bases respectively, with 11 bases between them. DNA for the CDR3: TGCGCCAGCAGAGAACAGATTTTGAACACTGAAGCTTTCTTT. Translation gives CASREQILNTEAFF.

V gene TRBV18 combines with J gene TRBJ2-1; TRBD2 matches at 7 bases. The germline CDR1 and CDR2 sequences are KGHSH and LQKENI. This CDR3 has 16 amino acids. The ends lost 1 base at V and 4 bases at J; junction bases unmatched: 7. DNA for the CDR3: TGTGCCAGCTCACCACTGGGACTCGGGGGGTACAATGAGCAGTTCTTC. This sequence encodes CASSPLGLGGYNEQFF.

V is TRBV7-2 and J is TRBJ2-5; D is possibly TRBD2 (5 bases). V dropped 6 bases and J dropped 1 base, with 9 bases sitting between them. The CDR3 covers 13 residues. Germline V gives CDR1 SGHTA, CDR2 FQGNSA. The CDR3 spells CASRSGLQETQYF. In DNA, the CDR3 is TGTGCCAGCAGGAGCGGACTCCAAGAGACCCAGTACTTC.

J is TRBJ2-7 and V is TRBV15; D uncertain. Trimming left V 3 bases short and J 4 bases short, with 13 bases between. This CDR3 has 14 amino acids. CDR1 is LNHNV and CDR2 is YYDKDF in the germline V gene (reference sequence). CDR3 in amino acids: CATSRDKQSYEQYF. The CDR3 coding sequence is TGTGCCACCAGCAGGGATAAACAGAGTTACGAGCAGTACTTC.

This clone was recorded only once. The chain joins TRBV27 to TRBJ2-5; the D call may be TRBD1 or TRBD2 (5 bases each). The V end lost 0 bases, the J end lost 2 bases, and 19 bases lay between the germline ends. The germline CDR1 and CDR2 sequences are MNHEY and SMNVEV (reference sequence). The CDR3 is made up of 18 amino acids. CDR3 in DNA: TGTGCCAGCAGTTTATCGGCGGCGGGCACGACAGATCAAGAGACCCAGTACTTC. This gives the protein CASSLSAAGTTDQETQYF.

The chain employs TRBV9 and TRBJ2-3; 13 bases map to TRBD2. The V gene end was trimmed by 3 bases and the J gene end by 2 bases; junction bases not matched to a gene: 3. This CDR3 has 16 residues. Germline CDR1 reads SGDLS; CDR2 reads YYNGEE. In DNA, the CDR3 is TGTGCCAGCAGCGCGGGACTAGCGGGAAACACAGATACGCAGTATTTT. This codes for CASSAGLAGNTDTQYF.

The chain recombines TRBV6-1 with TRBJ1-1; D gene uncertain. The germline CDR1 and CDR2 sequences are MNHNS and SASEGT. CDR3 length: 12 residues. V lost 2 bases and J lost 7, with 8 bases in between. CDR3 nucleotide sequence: TGTGCCAGCAGTGAATTGCAGAATGAAGCTTTCTTT. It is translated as CASSELQNEAFF.

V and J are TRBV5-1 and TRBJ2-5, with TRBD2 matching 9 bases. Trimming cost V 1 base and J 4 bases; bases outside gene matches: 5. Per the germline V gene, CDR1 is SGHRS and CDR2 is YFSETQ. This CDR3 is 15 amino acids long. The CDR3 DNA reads TGCGCCAGCAGCTTGTTAGCGGGGGCCGGAGAGACCCAGTACTTC. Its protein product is CASSLLAGAGETQYF. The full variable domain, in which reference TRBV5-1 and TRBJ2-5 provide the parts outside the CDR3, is KAGVTQTPRYLIKTRGQQVTLSCSPISGHRSVSWYQQTPGQGLQFLFEYFSETQRNKGNFPGRFSGRQFSNSRSEMNVSTLELGDSALYLCASSLLAGAGETQYFGPGTRLLVL.

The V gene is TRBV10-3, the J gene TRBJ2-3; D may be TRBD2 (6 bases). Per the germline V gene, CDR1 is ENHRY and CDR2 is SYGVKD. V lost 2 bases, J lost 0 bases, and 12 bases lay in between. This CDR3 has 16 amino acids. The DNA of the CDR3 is TGTGCCATCAGTGAGGGATCCAGCGGGAGCACAGATACGCAGTATTTT. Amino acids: CAISEGSSGSTDTQYF.

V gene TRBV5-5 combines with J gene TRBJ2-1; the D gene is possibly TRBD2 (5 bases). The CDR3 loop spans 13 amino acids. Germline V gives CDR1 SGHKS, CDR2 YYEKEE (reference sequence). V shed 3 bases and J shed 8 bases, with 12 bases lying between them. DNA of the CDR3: TGTGCCAGCAGCTCGGAGGCGGACGATGAGCAGTTCTTC. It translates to CASSSEADDEQFF.

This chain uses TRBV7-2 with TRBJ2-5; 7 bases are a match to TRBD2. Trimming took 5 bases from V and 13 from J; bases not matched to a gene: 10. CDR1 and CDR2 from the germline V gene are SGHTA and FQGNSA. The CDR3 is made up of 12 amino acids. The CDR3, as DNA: TGTGCCAGCAGCAAAACGGGGGGTCCACGGTACTTC. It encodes CASSKTGGPRYF.

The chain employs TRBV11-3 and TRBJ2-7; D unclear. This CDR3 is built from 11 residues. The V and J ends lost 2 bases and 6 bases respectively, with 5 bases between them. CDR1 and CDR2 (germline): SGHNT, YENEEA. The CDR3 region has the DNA TGTGCCAGCAGCTTAAACGGCGAGCAGTACTTC. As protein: CASSLNGEQYF.

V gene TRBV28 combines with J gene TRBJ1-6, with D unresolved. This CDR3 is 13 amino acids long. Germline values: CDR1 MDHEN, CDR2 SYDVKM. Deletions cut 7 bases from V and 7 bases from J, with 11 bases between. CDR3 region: CASTEAGNSPLHF. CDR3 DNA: TGTGCCAGCACTGAGGCTGGGAATTCACCCCTCCACTTT.

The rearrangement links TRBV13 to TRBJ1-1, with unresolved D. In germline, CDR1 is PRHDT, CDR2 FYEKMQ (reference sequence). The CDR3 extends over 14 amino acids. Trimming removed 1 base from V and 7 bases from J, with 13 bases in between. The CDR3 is CASSLVGGSGEAFF. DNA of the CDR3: TGTGCCAGCAGCTTAGTCGGAGGTTCGGGTGAAGCTTTCTTT. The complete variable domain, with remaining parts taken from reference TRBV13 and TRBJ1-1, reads AAGVIQSPRHLIKEKRETATLKCYPIPRHDTVYWYQQGPGQDPQFLISFYEKMQSDKGSIPDRFSAQQFSDYHSELNMSSLELGDSALYFCASSLVGGSGEAFFGQGTRLTVV.

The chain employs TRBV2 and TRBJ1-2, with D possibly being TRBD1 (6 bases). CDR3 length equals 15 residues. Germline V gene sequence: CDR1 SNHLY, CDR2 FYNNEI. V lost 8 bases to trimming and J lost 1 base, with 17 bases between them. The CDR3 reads CASGRPGQINYGYTF. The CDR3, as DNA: TGTGCCAGCGGCCGACCCGGACAGATTAACTATGGCTACACCTTC.

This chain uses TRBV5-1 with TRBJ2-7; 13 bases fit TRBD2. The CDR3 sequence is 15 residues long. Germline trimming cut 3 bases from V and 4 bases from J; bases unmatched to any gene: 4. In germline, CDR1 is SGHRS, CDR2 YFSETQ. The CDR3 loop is CASSSTSGGEYEQYF. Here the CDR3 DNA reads TGCGCCAGCAGCTCAACTAGCGGGGGGGAGTACGAGCAGTACTTC.

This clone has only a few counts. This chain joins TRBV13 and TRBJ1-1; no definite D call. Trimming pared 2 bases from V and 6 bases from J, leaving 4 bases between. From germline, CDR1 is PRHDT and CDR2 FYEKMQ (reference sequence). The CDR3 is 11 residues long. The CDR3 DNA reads TGTGCCAGCAGCTTATCCTCTGAAGCTTTCTTT. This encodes CASSLSSEAFF.

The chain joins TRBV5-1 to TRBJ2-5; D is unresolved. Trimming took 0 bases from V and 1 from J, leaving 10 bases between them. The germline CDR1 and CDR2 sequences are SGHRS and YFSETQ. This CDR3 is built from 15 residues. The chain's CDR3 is CASSLAGSGQETQYF. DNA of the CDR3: TGCGCCAGCAGCTTGGCCGGGTCAGGCCAAGAGACCCAGTACTTC.

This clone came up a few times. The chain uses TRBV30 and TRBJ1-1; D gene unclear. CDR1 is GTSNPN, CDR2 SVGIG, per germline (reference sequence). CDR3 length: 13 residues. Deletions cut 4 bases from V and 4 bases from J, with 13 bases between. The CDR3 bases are TGTGCCTGGAATGGGAGGGCGGGCACTGAAGCTTTCTTT. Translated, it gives CAWNGRAGTEAFF. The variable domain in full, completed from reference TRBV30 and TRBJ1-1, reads SQTIHQWPATLVQPVGSPLSLECTVEGTSNPNLYWYRQAAGRGLQLLFYSVGIGQISSEVPQNLSASRPQDRQFILSSKKLLLSDSGFYLCAWNGRAGTEAFFGQGTRLTVV.

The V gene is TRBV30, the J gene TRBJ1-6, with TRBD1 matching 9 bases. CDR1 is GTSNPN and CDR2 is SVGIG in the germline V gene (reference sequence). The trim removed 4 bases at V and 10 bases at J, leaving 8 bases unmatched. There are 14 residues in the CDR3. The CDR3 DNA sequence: TGTGCCTGGAAGCCCCGGACAGGGGCCTCACCCCTCCACTTT. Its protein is CAWKPRTGASPLHF.

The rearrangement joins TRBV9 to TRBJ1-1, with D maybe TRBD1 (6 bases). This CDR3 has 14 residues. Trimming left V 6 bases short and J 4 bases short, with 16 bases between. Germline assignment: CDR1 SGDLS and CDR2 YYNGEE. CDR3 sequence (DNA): TGTGCCAGCAACTGGGGGGCGGAGGGCACTGAAGCTTTCTTT. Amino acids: CASNWGAEGTEAFF.

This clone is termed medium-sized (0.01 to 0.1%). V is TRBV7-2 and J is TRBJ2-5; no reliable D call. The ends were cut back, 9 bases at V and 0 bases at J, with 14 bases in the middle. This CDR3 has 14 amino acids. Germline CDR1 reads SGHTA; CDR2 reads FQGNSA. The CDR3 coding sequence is TGTGCCAGTACCCCGACCCGGTACCAAGAGACCCAGTACTTC. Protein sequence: CASTPTRYQETQYF.

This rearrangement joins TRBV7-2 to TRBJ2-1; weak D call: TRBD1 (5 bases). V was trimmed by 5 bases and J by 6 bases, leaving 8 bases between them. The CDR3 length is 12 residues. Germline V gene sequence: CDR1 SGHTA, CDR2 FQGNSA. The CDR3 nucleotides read TGTGCCAGCAGCCCCCAGGGCAATGAGCAGTTCTTC. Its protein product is CASSPQGNEQFF.